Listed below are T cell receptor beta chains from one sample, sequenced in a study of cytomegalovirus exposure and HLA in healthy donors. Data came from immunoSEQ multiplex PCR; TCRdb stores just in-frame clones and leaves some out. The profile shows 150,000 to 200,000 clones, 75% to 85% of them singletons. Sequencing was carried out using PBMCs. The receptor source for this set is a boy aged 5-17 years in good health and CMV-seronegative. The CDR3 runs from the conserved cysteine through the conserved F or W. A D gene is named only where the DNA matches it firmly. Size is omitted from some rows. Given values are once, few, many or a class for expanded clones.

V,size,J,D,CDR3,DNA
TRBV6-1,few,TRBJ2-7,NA,CASSVWSPRGNYEQYF,TGTGCCAGCAGTGTCTGGAGCCCCCGCGGGAACTACGAGCAGTACTTC
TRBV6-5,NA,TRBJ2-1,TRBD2,CASSTLAGGGNEQFF,TGTGCCAGCAGTACGCTAGCGGGAGGAGGGAATGAGCAGTTCTTC
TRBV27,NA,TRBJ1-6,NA,CASSFRSYNSPLHF,TGTGCCAGCAGTTTCCGCTCCTATAATTCACCCCTCCACTTT
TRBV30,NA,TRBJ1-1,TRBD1,CAWSVQGPEAFF,TGTGCCTGGAGTGTACAGGGGCCTGAAGCTTTCTTT
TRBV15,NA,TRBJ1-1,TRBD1,CATSRTGLTEAFF,TGTGCCACCAGCAGGACAGGGTTGACTGAAGCTTTCTTT
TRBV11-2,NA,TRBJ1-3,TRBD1,CASSYLTGGLSSGNTIYF,TGTGCCAGCAGCTACTTGACAGGGGGATTGAGCTCTGGAAACACCATATATTTT
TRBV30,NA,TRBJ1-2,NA,CAWSIGGGLSGYTF,TGTGCCTGGAGTATTGGGGGGGGCCTTAGCGGCTACACCTTC
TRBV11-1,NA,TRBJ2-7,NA,CASSFGYPEAYEQYF,TGTGCCAGCAGCTTTGGGTACCCGGAGGCCTACGAGCAGTACTTC
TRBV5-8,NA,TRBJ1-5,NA,CASSFGEGVYNNQPQHF,TGTGCCAGCAGCTTCGGCGAGGGGGTCTATAACAATCAGCCCCAGCATTTT
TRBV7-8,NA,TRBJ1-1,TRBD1,CASGVTGGMSTEAFF,TGTGCCAGCGGAGTGACAGGGGGGATGAGCACTGAAGCTTTCTTT
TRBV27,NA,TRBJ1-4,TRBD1,CASSPDRGPEKLFF,TGTGCCAGCAGTCCAGATAGGGGGCCCGAAAAACTGTTTTTT
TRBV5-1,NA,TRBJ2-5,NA,CASSRSGEQYF,TGCGCCAGCAGCCGGTCTGGGGAGCAGTACTTC
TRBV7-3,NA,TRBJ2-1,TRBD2,CASSKLYGGEGSDNNEQFF,TGTGCCAGCAGCAAACTATACGGGGGGGAGGGTAGCGATAACAATGAGCAGTTCTTC
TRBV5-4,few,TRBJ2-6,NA,CASSQERGSGANVLTF,TGTGCCAGCAGCCAAGAAAGGGGTAGTGGGGCCAACGTCCTGACTTTC
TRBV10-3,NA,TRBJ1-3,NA,CAISESGHSRNTIYF,TGTGCCATCAGTGAGTCGGGACATAGTAGAAACACCATATATTTT
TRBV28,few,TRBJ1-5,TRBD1,CASSVDRGGNQPQHF,TGTGCCAGCAGCGTAGACAGGGGAGGCAATCAGCCCCAGCATTTT
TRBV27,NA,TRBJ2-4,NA,CASSDSLTAAKNIQYF,TGTGCCAGCAGCGACAGCTTGACAGCAGCCAAAAACATTCAGTACTTC
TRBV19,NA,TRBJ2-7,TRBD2,CASSVEGTSYEQYF,TGTGCCAGTAGTGTTGAGGGGACTAGCTACGAGCAGTACTTC
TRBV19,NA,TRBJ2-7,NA,CASSIGHPYEQYF,TGTGCCAGTAGTATCGGACACCCCTACGAGCAGTACTTC
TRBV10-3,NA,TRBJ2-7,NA,CAISEVLEWNEQYF,TGTGCCATCAGTGAAGTACTAGAATGGAACGAGCAGTACTTC
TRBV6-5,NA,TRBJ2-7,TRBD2,CASSLAGHHYEQYF,TGTGCCAGCAGTTTAGCGGGACACCACTACGAGCAGTACTTC
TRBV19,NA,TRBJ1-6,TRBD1,CASQGAGGQAVGSPLHF,TGTGCCAGTCAAGGCGCTGGTGGACAGGCGGTGGGTTCACCCCTCCACTTT
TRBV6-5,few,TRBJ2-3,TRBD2,CASSATSGSTDTQYF,TGTGCCAGCAGCGCCACTAGCGGAAGCACAGATACGCAGTATTTT
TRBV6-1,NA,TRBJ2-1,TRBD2,CASSVGTSGDYNEQFF,TGTGCCAGCAGTGTGGGGACTAGCGGAGATTACAATGAGCAGTTCTTC
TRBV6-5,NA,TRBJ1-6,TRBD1,CASSPTGTYNSPLHF,TGTGCCAGCAGCCCGACAGGGACTTATAATTCACCCCTCCACTTT
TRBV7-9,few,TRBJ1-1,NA,CSSSLGDGAFF,TGTTCCAGCAGCTTGGGAGATGGAGCTTTCTTT
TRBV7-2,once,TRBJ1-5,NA,CASSLEGRNQPQHF,TGTGCCAGCAGCTTGGAGGGTAGGAATCAGCCCCAGCATTTT